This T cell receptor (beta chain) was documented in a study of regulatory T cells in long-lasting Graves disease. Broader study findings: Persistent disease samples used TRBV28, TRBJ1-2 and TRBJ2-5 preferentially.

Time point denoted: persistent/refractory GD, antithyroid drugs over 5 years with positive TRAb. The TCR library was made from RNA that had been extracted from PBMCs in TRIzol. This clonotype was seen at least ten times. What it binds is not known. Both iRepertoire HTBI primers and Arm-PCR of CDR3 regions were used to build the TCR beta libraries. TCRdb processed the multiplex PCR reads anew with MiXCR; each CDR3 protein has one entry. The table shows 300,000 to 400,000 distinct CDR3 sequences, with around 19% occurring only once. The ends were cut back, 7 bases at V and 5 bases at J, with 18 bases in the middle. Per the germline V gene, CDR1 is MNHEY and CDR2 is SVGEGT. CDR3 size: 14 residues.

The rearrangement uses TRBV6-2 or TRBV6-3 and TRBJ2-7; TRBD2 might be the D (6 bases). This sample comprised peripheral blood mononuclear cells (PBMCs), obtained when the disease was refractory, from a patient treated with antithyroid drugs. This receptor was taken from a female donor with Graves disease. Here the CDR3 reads CASTFRLDPHEQYF. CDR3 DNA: TGTGCCAGCACCTTTCGACTAGATCCACACGAGCAGTACTTC.